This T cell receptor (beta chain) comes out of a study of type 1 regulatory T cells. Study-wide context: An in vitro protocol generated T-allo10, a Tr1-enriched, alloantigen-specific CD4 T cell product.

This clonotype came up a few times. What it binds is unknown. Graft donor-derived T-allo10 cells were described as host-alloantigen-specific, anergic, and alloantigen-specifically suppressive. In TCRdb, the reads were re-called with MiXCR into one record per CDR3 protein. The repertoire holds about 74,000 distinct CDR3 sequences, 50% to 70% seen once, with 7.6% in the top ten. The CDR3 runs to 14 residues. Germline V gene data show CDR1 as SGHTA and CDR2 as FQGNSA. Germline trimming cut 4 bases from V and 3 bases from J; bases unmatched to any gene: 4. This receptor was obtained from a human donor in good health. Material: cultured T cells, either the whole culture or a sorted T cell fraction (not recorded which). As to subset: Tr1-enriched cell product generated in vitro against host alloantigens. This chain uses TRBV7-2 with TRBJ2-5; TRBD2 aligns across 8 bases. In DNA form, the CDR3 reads TGTGCCAGCAGCTATAATAGCGGGAAAGAGACCCAGTACTTC. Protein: CASSYNSGKETQYF.